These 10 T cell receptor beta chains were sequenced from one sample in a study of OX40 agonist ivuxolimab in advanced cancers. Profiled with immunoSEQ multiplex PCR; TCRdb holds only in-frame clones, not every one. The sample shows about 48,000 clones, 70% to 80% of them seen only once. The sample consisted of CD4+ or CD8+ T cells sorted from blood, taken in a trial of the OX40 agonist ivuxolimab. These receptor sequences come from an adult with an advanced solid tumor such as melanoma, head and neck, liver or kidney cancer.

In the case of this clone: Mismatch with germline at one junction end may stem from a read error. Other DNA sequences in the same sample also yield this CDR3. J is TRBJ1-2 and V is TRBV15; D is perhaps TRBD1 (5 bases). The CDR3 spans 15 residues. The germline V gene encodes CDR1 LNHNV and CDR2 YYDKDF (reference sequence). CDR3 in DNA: TGCGCCACCAGCAGGGCCCCGGCGTCCTCCTATGGCTACACCTTC. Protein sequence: CATSRAPASSYGYTF.

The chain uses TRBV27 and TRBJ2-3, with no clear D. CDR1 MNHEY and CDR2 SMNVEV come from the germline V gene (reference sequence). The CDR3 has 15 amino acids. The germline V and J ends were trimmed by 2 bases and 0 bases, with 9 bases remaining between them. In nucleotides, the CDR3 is TGTGCCAGCAGTTTAAGGAGTACTAGCACAGATACGCAGTATTTT. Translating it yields CASSLRSTSTDTQYF.

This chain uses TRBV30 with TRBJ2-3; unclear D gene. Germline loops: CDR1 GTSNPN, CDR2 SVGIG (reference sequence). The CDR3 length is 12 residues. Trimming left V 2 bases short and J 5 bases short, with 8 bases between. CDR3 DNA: TGTGCCTGGAGTAGCGTTGGAGATACGCAGTATTTT. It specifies CAWSSVGDTQYF.

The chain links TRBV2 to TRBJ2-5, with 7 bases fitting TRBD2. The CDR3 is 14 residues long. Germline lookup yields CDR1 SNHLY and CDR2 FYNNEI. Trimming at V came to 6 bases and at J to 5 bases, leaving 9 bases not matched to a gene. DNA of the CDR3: TGTGCCAGCAGCCCGACTAGCCGGGGCGAGACCCAGTACTTC. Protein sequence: CASSPTSRGETQYF.

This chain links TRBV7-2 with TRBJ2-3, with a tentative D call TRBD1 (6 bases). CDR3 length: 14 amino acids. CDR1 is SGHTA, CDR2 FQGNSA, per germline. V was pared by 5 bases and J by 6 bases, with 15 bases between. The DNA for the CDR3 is TGTGCCAGCAGCCTGACAGGCCGCGGGGATACGCAGTATTTT. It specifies CASSLTGRGDTQYF.

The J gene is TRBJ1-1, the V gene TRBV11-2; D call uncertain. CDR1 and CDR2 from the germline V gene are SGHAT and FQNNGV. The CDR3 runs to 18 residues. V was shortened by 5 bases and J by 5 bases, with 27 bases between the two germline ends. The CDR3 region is CASSLGSLRPPLRTEAFF. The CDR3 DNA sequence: TGTGCCAGCAGCCTCGGGTCTTTGAGACCTCCTCTCAGAACTGAAGCTTTCTTT.

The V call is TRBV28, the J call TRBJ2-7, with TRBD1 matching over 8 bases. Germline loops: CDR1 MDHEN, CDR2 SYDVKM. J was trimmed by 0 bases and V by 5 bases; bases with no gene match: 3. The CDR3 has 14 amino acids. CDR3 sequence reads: CASSPGQASYEQYF. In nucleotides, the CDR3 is TGTGCCAGCAGTCCGGGACAGGCCTCCTACGAGCAGTACTTC.

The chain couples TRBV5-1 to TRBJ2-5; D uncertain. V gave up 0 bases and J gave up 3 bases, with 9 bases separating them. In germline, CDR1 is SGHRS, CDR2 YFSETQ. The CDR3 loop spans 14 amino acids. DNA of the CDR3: TGCGCCAGCAGCTTGGGGGTTGGAGAAGAGACCCAGTACTTC. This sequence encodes CASSLGVGEETQYF.

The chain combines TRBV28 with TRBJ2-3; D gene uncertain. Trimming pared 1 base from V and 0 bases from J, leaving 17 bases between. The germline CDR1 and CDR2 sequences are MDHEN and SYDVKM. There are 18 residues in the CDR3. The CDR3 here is CASSLSSGLGSSTDTQYF. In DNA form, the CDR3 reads TGTGCCAGCAGTTTATCCTCTGGCCTCGGATCTAGCACAGATACGCAGTATTTT.

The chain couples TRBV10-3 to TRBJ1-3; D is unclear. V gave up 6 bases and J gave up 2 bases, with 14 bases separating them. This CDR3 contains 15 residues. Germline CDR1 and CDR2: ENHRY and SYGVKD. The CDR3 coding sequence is TGTGCCATCAGCGAGCCAATAGGCCCTGGAAACACCATATATTTT. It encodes CAISEPIGPGNTIYF.